Below are 5 T cell receptor beta chains sequenced from a single sample in a study of shared clonotypes between healthy human individuals. The table came from immunoSEQ multiplex PCR; TCRdb's copy has only in-frame clones and leaves some out. The sample records over a million clones, around 78% being singletons. Sequencing was done on a sample of memory CD4+ T cells from PBMCs. Subset described: CD45RA-negative fraction. All receptors derive from a man aged 18 to 29 in good health. Some clones in this sample may be carry-over from other donors' samples.

As to this clone: Other nucleotide sequences from this sample produce the same CDR3. The chain has TRBV18 and TRBJ1-4, with no clear D. The CDR3 runs to 13 residues. Looked up from germline, CDR1 is KGHSH and CDR2 is LQKENI. Trimming left V 2 bases short and J 4 bases short, with 5 bases between. CDR3 region: CASSPGLNEKLFF. In DNA, the CDR3 is TGTGCCAGCTCACCAGGGCTTAATGAAAAACTGTTTTTT.

The chain has TRBV4-2 and TRBJ2-5, with 10 bases fitting TRBD2. Germline assignment: CDR1 LGHNA and CDR2 YNFKEQ. V was pared by 5 bases and J by 2 bases, with 17 bases of the junction left unmatched. CDR3 length equals 19 residues. The CDR3 DNA sequence: TGTGCCAGCAGCTCCGGGCAGGACACAGCGGGAGGGAGGCAAGAGACCCAGTACTTC. Translation: CASSSGQDTAGGRQETQYF.

This clone was recorded once. The CDR3 end shows no conserved phenylalanine or tryptophan, and so a read error is likely. It is unclear where the CDR3 begins or ends on the DNA, so no DNA is shown, and the CDR3 is as TCRdb lists it. This chain connects TRBV5-6 to TRBJ1-1. The CDR3 spans 14 amino acids, including both terminal residues. CDR1 is SGHDT, CDR2 YYEEEE, per germline. The chain's CDR3 is CASSLAGYGELPPL.

The chain carries TRBV5-1 and TRBJ2-7; tentatively, D is TRBD1 or TRBD2 (5 bases each). Germline assignment: CDR1 SGHRS and CDR2 YFSETQ. There are 15 residues in the CDR3. V lost 3 bases and J lost 1, with 14 bases in between. Written as DNA, the CDR3 is TGCGCCAGCAGCTCCTCAGGGACGGTATCCTACGAGCAGTACTTC. Its translation is CASSSSGTVSYEQYF.

Points on this clone: Other nucleotide sequences in the sample specify the same CDR3. The chain carries TRBV18 and TRBJ2-5; D is ambiguous. The germline gives CDR1 KGHSH, CDR2 LQKENI. The CDR3 has 11 residues. V was trimmed by 3 bases and J by 5 bases, leaving 4 bases between them. The CDR3 DNA reads as TGTGCCAGCTCACCGGGCGAGACCCAGTACTTC. Amino acids: CASSPGETQYF.